This T cell receptor beta chain was obtained from a study of shared clonotypes between healthy human individuals. General study findings and limits: Across subsets, estimated richness was generally greater for naive than for memory populations. Approximately 4.5% was the fraction of naive CD4 clonotypes found shared across a few donors.

Trimming shortened V by 0 bases and J by 0 bases, and 13 bases separated the two germline ends. Germline V gene lookup returns CDR1 SGHRS and CDR2 YFSETQ. The CDR3 runs to 16 residues. Produced via immunoSEQ multiplex PCR; TCRdb's table is partial and in-frame only. The sample has under 2,500,000 clones; 90% to 96% are singletons. On this clone itself: Its antigen is still unknown.

Sequenced material: naive CD4+ T cells sorted from blood. Described subset: CD45RA+ positively selected. The rearrangement links TRBV5-1 to TRBJ2-7; D gene ambiguous. The clonotype originates from a man aged 18 to 29 in good health. CDR3 sequence reads: CASSLGGAVLSYEQYF. CDR3 bases: TGCGCCAGCAGCTTGGGCGGCGCGGTTCTCTCCTACGAGCAGTACTTC.